In its sample, the clone carrying this T cell receptor (beta chain) was seen many times. Its antigen is not identified. Amplification targeted TCR beta CDR3 regions from RNA transcripts. HTBI primers were employed in a first-round RT-PCR of the TCR CDR3. TCRdb re-called the multiplex PCR reads through MiXCR, storing one row per CDR3 protein. The sample contains 450,000 to 700,000 distinct CDR3 sequences, more than 45% of which appear only once. Losses at the gene ends were 1 base for V and 5 bases for J; bases not matched to a gene: 14. Germline V gene sequence: CDR1 SGHTA, CDR2 FQGNSA. This CDR3 is built from 18 residues. This sample stems from a study of T cells in Graves' hyperthyroidism and ophthalmopathy. The study, taken as a whole, reports: Blood also carried most thyroid clonotypes expanded above 0.001. Prediction of ophthalmopathy progression came a median around 6.5 months pre-onset.

Among the patients, aged 18 to 65, hyperthyroidism was newly diagnosed and had lasted under 2 months. Used for diagnoses were clinical symptoms, serum thyroxine and TRAb, thyroid ultrasound and orbital computed tomography. This clonotype originated in a woman aged 18-29 years with Graves' hyperthyroidism. Source material: peripheral blood or thyroid tissue (not recorded which). The chain employs TRBV7-2 and TRBJ2-5, with 9 bases identical to TRBD2. This CDR3 reads CASSLGVSGRSKGETQYF. The CDR3 nucleotides read TGTGCCAGCAGCTTAGGTGTTAGCGGGAGATCGAAAGGGGAGACCCAGTACTTC.